The rows below give T cell receptor beta chains drawn from one sample of a study of regulatory T cells in long-lasting Graves disease. One entry per CDR3 protein, called by TCRdb with MiXCR from the multiplex PCR reads. Of 400,000 to 500,000 distinct CDR3 sequences listed, about 15% were seen once; the top ten hold over 15%. These data also featured in a second study, about T cells in Graves' hyperthyroidism and ophthalmopathy.

This specimen was peripheral blood mononuclear cells (PBMCs), taken at new diagnosis, from a patient treated with antithyroid drugs. The receptors stem from a woman aged 30 to 39 with Graves disease. Both conserved end residues are part of each CDR3. The order of the fields is J gene, D gene, CDR3 length, clone size, V gene, CDR3 protein, CDR3 DNA. D genes are given only for firm matches. Clone sizes are given selectively: once, few, many, or a class where the clone is expanded.

J: TRBJ2-5; D: NA; length: 15; size: many; V: TRBV6-2/TRBV6-3; CDR3: CASRTRGGGQETQYF; DNA: TGTGCCAGCAGAACACGAGGAGGAGGCCAAGAGACCCAGTACTTC
J: TRBJ2-1; D: NA; length: 13; size: NA; V: TRBV5-6; CDR3: CASSYPQAGEQFF; DNA: TGTGCCAGCAGCTACCCCCAAGCTGGTGAGCAGTTCTTC
J: TRBJ2-3; D: TRBD2; length: 16; size: many; V: TRBV12-3/TRBV12-4; CDR3: CASSHETSGRADTQYF; DNA: TGTGCCAGCAGTCACGAGACTAGCGGGAGGGCAGATACGCAGTATTTT
J: TRBJ2-7; D: TRBD2; length: 17; size: few; V: TRBV19; CDR3: CASSINHLAGRPYEQYF; DNA: TGTGCCAGTAGTATAAACCATCTAGCGGGCCGCCCCTACGAGCAGTACTTC
J: TRBJ2-2; D: NA; length: 15; size: few; V: TRBV5-1; CDR3: CASSLVPQIEGELFF; DNA: TGCGCCAGCAGCTTAGTGCCCCAAATTGAGGGGGAGCTGTTTTTT
J: TRBJ1-1; D: NA; length: 20; size: few; V: TRBV6-5; CDR3: CASSYSIYGGQTVERAEAFF; DNA: TGTGCCAGCAGTTACTCGATTTATGGCGGACAGACCGTCGAGAGGGCCGAAGCTTTCTTT
J: TRBJ2-7; D: NA; length: 12; size: many; V: TRBV12-5; CDR3: CASGLAIYEQYF; DNA: TGTGCCAGCGGGCTAGCTATCTACGAGCAGTACTTC
J: TRBJ2-5; D: NA; length: 12; size: few; V: TRBV15; CDR3: CATSPGGPGQYF; DNA: TGTGCCACCAGCCCTGGGGGTCCGGGCCAGTACTTC
J: TRBJ1-5; D: NA; length: 15; size: few; V: TRBV4-1; CDR3: CASSHRDGSNQPQHF; DNA: TGCGCCAGCAGCCACCGGGACGGTAGCAATCAGCCCCAGCATTTT
J: TRBJ2-1; D: TRBD2; length: 18; size: many; V: TRBV28; CDR3: CASSSLNSTSGRVNEQFF; DNA: TGTGCCAGCAGTTCCCTAAACTCGACTAGCGGGAGAGTCAATGAGCAGTTCTTC
J: TRBJ2-7; D: TRBD1; length: 15; size: many; V: TRBV2; CDR3: CATLSQGDGAYEQYF; DNA: TGTGCCACCCTATCCCAGGGGGATGGAGCCTACGAGCAGTACTTC
J: TRBJ2-5; D: NA; length: 15; size: NA; V: TRBV5-4; CDR3: CASSAPKGPQETQYF; DNA: TGTGCCAGCAGCGCTCCGAAAGGCCCGCAAGAGACCCAGTACTTC
J: TRBJ2-5; D: NA; length: 14; size: NA; V: TRBV4-1; CDR3: CASSDHRVDETQYF; DNA: TGCGCCAGCAGCGACCACAGGGTGGACGAGACCCAGTACTTC
J: TRBJ1-5; D: NA; length: 16; size: few; V: TRBV10-3; CDR3: CAISESRPANNQPQHF; DNA: TGTGCCATCAGTGAGTCGAGGCCAGCTAACAATCAGCCCCAGCATTTT
J: TRBJ2-5; D: TRBD1; length: 16; size: many; V: TRBV5-1; CDR3: CASSLGQGWGQETQYF; DNA: TGCGCCAGCAGCTTGGGACAGGGATGGGGACAAGAGACCCAGTACTTC
J: TRBJ2-7; D: NA; length: 13; size: NA; V: TRBV6-2/TRBV6-3; CDR3: CASRQTSSYEQYF; DNA: TGTGCCAGTAGACAGACTAGCTCCTACGAGCAGTACTTC
J: TRBJ1-1; D: TRBD1; length: 15; size: many; V: TRBV7-9; CDR3: CASSPRRDSFTEAFF; DNA: TGTGCCAGCAGCCCGCGACGGGACAGTTTCACTGAAGCTTTCTTT
J: TRBJ2-1; D: NA; length: 14; size: NA; V: TRBV18; CDR3: CASSLNQGMHEQFF; DNA: TGTGCCAGCTCACTCAACCAGGGGATGCATGAGCAGTTCTTC
J: TRBJ2-7; D: NA; length: 13; size: many; V: TRBV20-1; CDR3: CSASGGASYEQYF; DNA: TGCAGTGCTAGTGGAGGGGCAAGCTACGAGCAGTACTTC
J: TRBJ2-1; D: NA; length: 15; size: many; V: TRBV4-1; CDR3: CASSLRGTNDNEQFF; DNA: TGCGCCAGCAGCCTTAGGGGGACTAACGACAATGAGCAGTTCTTC
J: TRBJ2-7; D: NA; length: 12; size: many; V: TRBV7-2; CDR3: CASSTNTYEQYF; DNA: TGTGCCAGCAGCACTAATACCTACGAGCAGTACTTC